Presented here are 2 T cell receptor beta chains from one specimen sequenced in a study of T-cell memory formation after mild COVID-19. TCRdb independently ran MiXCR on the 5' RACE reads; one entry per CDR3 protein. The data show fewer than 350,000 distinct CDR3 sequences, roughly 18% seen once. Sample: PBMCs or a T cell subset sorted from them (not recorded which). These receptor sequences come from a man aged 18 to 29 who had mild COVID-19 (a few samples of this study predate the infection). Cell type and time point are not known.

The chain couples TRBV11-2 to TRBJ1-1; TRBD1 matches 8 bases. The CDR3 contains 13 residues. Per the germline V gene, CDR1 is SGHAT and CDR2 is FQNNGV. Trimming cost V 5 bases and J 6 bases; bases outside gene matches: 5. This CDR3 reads CASSPQGGAEAFF. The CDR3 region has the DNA TGTGCCAGCAGCCCACAGGGGGGAGCTGAAGCTTTCTTT.

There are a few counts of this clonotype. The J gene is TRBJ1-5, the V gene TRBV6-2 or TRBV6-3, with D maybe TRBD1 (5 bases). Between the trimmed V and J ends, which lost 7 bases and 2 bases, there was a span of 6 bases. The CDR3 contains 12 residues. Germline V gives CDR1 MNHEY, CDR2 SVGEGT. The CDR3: CASKGGNQPQHF. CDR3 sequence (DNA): TGTGCCAGCAAAGGGGGCAATCAGCCCCAGCATTTT.